These 21 T cell receptor beta chains were all obtained from the same sample, sequenced in a study of beta chain features in type 1 diabetes. The study, taken as a whole, reports: Moderate yet significant TCRB CDR3 shortening was seen in Type 1 diabetes patients in all four CD4+ subsets.

For these receptors, no antigen is known. Every isolated RNA sample was fully reverse transcribed, so sequencing captured expressed TCRB transcripts. Only in-frame clones appear in the TCRdb table, and some are missing; sequencing was by immunoSEQ multiplex PCR. This table has roughly 260,000 clones, approximately 11% appearing once. Material for sequencing was naive CD4+ T cells from blood. The receptors stem from a man aged 25 to 40 with type 1 diabetes.

This chain uses TRBV19 with TRBJ1-5; 8 positions match TRBD1. Germline assignment: CDR1 LNHDA and CDR2 SQIVND (reference sequence). Germline trimming cut 5 bases from V and 7 bases from J; bases unmatched to any gene: 7. The CDR3 contains 14 residues. The CDR3 DNA follows: TGTGCCAGTAGTCCGACAGGGGTAAGACAGCCCCAGCATTTT. Amino acid sequence: CASSPTGVRQPQHF.

This clone turned up a few times. The CDR3 loop reads CASSSAGTSGGGTQYF. CDR3 DNA sequence: TGTGCCAGCAGTTCTGCCGGGACTAGCGGGGGGGGTACGCAGTATTTT. The chain carries TRBV28 and TRBJ2-3, with 16 bases aligning to TRBD2. Germline-derived CDR1 and CDR2 are MDHEN and SYDVKM. The CDR3 runs to 16 residues. V dropped 4 bases and J dropped 8; count of bases not matched to a gene: 6.

The rearrangement uses TRBV30 and TRBJ1-2; 7 bases fit TRBD1. The germline V gene encodes CDR1 GTSNPN and CDR2 SVGIG (reference sequence). The CDR3 covers 14 residues. J lost 6 bases, V lost 2 bases, and 9 bases had no gene match. As DNA, the CDR3 is TGTGCCTGGAGTTCAGGGGGACAAGGTAATGGCTACACCTTC. Its protein is CAWSSGGQGNGYTF.

The chain is built from TRBV7-9 and TRBJ1-2; 7 bases are shared with TRBD1. The CDR3 spans 15 residues. Germline V gene data show CDR1 as SEHNR and CDR2 as FQNEAQ (reference sequence). V dropped 2 bases and J dropped 7; count of bases not matched to a gene: 10. CDR3 nucleotide sequence: TGTGCCAGCAGCTTACTAACAGGGGCGCAGATTGGCTACACCTTC. Translated, it gives CASSLLTGAQIGYTF.

This clone was counted between two and nine times. The CDR3 sequence: CASSPTGSTDTQYF. DNA for the CDR3: TGTGCCAGCAGCCCAACAGGGAGCACAGATACGCAGTATTTT. V is TRBV9 and J is TRBJ2-3; tentative D call: TRBD1 (6 bases). This CDR3 comprises 14 residues. Germline CDR1 and CDR2: SGDLS and YYNGEE. V gave up 4 bases and J gave up 0 bases, with 9 bases separating them.

This clone came up a few times. The J gene is TRBJ2-5, the V gene TRBV21-1; whether TRBD2, the table's D call, matches the DNA was not checked. TRBV21-1 is noted as a pseudogene. This CDR3 comprises 15 residues. CDR3 sequence reads: CASSTRTSGGETQYF. The CDR3 DNA reads TGTGCCAGCAGCACCAGGACTAGCGGGGGTGAGACCCAGTACTTC.

In its sample, this clone was seen a few times. This chain links TRBV9 with TRBJ2-7, with 10 bases that match TRBD1. Germline trimming cut 4 bases from V and 4 bases from J; bases unmatched to any gene: 8. The CDR3 extends over 15 amino acids. The germline V gene has CDR1 SGDLS and CDR2 YYNGEE. The CDR3 coding sequence is TGTGCCAGCAGCATCGGGACAGGGGTAGGGTACGAGCAGTACTTC. Protein sequence: CASSIGTGVGYEQYF.

For this clone: Other nucleotide sequences from this sample produce the same CDR3. The V call is TRBV5-1, the J call TRBJ1-1; perhaps TRBD1 as D (6 bases). The CDR3 runs to 13 residues. Germline CDR1 is SGHRS and CDR2 is YFSETQ. With 2 bases removed from V and 1 base from J, the gap between germline ends came to 6 bases. The CDR3 spells CASSLQGNTEAFF. The CDR3 DNA reads as TGCGCCAGCAGCTTACAGGGGAACACTGAAGCTTTCTTT.

V is TRBV19 and J is TRBJ2-3, with D maybe TRBD1 (6 bases). V was trimmed by 7 bases and J by 4 bases, leaving 15 bases between them. The CDR3 has 14 amino acids. Germline V lookup: CDR1 LNHDA, CDR2 SQIVND (reference sequence). CDR3 region: CASTSTGRSDTQYF. The CDR3 bases are TGTGCCAGTACCTCAACAGGGCGGTCAGATACGCAGTATTTT.

This clone has just a few counts. The chain combines TRBV23-1 with TRBJ2-5, with D tentatively TRBD2 (6 bases). TRBV23-1 is classed as an ORF, of uncertain function. Trimming took 8 bases from V and 11 from J, leaving 21 bases between them. This CDR3 comprises 13 residues. The CDR3 DNA sequence: TGCGCCAGCGGCCAGGAGTTAGTACGGGGGCAGTACTTC. Residues: CASGQELVRGQYF.

The CDR3 here is CSARQQLKAFF. The CDR3 nucleotides are TGCAGTGCTAGACAACAACTAAAAGCTTTCTTT. This rearrangement joins TRBV20-1 to TRBJ1-1, with D unresolved. CDR3 length equals 11 residues. From germline, CDR1 is DFQATT and CDR2 SNEGSKA (reference sequence). Trimming removed 2 bases from V and 9 bases from J, with 10 bases in between.

This chain links TRBV18 with TRBJ1-2, with 8 bases that match TRBD1. The CDR3 runs to 15 residues. The junction had 12 bases not matched to a gene; V was cut back by 6 bases and J by 6 bases. CDR1 and CDR2 from the germline V gene are KGHSH and LQKENI. The DNA of the CDR3 is TGTGCCAGCTCGTCACAGGGGGACTCCAGAGATGGCTACACCTTC. It codes for CASSSQGDSRDGYTF.

This clone was observed a single time. This chain joins TRBV15 and TRBJ1-2; no clear D gene. Trimming pared 0 bases from V and 7 bases from J, leaving 15 bases between. Looked up from germline, CDR1 is LNHNV and CDR2 is YYDKDF (reference sequence). The CDR3 has 15 residues. The CDR3 nucleotides read TGTGCCACCAGCAGAGATTACCCCAGGCTGGGTGGCTACACCTTC. Its translation: CATSRDYPRLGGYTF.

This clone was seen more than once but under ten times. The chain joins TRBV2 to TRBJ2-5; perhaps TRBD2 as D (6 bases). This CDR3 comprises 14 residues. In germline, CDR1 is SNHLY, CDR2 FYNNEI. Trimming removed 8 bases from V and 1 base from J, with 14 bases in between. CDR3 amino acids: CASDSLAVQETQYF. The CDR3 nucleotides read TGTGCCAGCGACTCACTAGCAGTCCAAGAGACCCAGTACTTC.

This clone was found a few times. The genes are TRBV9 and TRBJ1-2; 8 bases fit TRBD1. This CDR3 contains 15 residues. V was clipped by 3 bases and J by 0 bases; unmatched bases: 4. Germline-derived CDR1 and CDR2 are SGDLS and YYNGEE. This CDR3 is CASSAGTGPNYGYTF. CDR3 DNA sequence: TGTGCCAGCAGCGCCGGGACAGGCCCTAACTATGGCTACACCTTC.

The V gene is TRBV28, the J gene TRBJ2-2, with 8 bases aligning to TRBD2. This CDR3 is built from 17 residues. CDR1 and CDR2 (germline): MDHEN, SYDVKM. V was pared by 4 bases and J by 0 bases, with 7 bases of the junction left unmatched. The CDR3 is CASSSGGAGSNTGELFF. DNA for the CDR3: TGTGCCAGCAGTTCGGGGGGGGCGGGATCGAACACCGGGGAGCTGTTTTTT.

The rearrangement joins TRBV5-1 to TRBJ2-7; perhaps TRBD2 as D (6 bases). The CDR3 sequence is 16 residues long. Germline CDR1 and CDR2: SGHRS and YFSETQ. Trimming shortened V by 5 bases and J by 1 base, and 19 bases separated the two germline ends. The CDR3 reads CASRHGDLGKSYEQYF. The DNA of the CDR3 is TGCGCCAGCAGGCATGGGGACTTGGGGAAGTCCTACGAGCAGTACTTC.

This chain joins TRBV28 and TRBJ1-2, with D possibly being TRBD1 (5 bases). Per germline, CDR1 MDHEN and CDR2 SYDVKM. This CDR3 is built from 15 residues. V was cut by 2 bases and J by 4 bases, with 14 bases left in between. CDR3 loop: CASSLGGGIRYGYTF. The CDR3 DNA sequence: TGTGCCAGCAGTTTAGGGGGAGGGATCCGCTATGGCTACACCTTC.

The rearrangement joins TRBV19 to TRBJ1-2; D is ambiguous. The CDR3 sequence is 12 residues long. The V gene's germline CDR1 is LNHDA and CDR2 SQIVND (reference sequence). The V end was cut by 11 bases, the J end by 1 base, with 11 bases between. In nucleotides, the CDR3 is TGTGCCGGATCACGGGGTAACTATGGCTACACCTTC. As protein: CAGSRGNYGYTF.

This clone was detected a few times. The chain links TRBV9 to TRBJ2-5; 7 bases agree with TRBD2. The CDR3 is 14 residues long. Germline CDR1 reads SGDLS; CDR2 reads YYNGEE. J lost 5 bases, V lost 0 bases, and 4 bases had no gene match. CDR3 coding DNA: TGTGCCAGCAGCGTAGAGCGGGGTGGTGAGACCCAGTACTTC. Encoded protein: CASSVERGGETQYF.

The chain links TRBV6-6 to TRBJ1-1; TRBD1 is a possible D gene (6 bases). The CDR3 is 15 amino acids. Trimming shortened V by 0 bases and J by 3 bases, and 11 bases separated the two germline ends. The germline gives CDR1 MNHNY, CDR2 SVGAGI (reference sequence). CDR3 residues: CASSYSSGVYTEAFF. The CDR3 DNA is TGTGCCAGCAGTTACTCCTCAGGGGTTTACACTGAAGCTTTCTTT.